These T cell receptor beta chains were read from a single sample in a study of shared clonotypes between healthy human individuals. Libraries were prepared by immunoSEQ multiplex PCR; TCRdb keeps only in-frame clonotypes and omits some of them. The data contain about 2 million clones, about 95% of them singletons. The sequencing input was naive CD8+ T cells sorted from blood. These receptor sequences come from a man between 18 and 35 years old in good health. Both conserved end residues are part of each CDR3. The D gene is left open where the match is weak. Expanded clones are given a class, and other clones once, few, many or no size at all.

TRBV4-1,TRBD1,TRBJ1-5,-,TGCGCCAGCAGCCAAGTCGCTAACAGGGGCGGCAATCAGCCCCAGCATTTT,CASSQVANRGGNQPQHF
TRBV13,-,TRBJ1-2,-,TGTGCCAGCAGCGACCGGGGGCAGGGGAGCTATGGCTACACCTTC,CASSDRGQGSYGYTF
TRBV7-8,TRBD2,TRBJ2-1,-,TGTGCCAGCAGCTTAACGGGCGGGAGGTCCTACAATGAGCAGTTCTTC,CASSLTGGRSYNEQFF
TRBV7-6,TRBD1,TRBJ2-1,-,TGTGCCAGCAGCCGACGACCGGGACAGGGAGAGGACAATGAGCAGTTCTTC,CASSRRPGQGEDNEQFF
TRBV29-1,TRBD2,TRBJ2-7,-,TGCAGCGTTGGACTAGCGGGAGGGTACGAGCAGTACTTC,CSVGLAGGYEQYF
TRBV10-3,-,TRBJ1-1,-,TGTGCCATCAGTGAGCCTGGACAGATGAACACTGAAGCTTTCTTT,CAISEPGQMNTEAFF
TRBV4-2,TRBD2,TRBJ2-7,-,TGTGCCAGCAGCCAAGAGGATTCCGGACTAGCGGCTTACGAGCAGTACTTC,CASSQEDSGLAAYEQYF
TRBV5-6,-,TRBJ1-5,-,TGTGCCAGCAGCCCAAGTGGCCTTATCAATCAGCCCCAGCATTTT,CASSPSGLINQPQHF
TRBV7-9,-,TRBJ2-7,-,TGTGCCAGCAGCCCAAGGTTACAGTTTAGCTCCTACGAGCAGTACTTC,CASSPRLQFSSYEQYF
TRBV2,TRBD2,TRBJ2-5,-,TGTGCCAGCAGTGTTGAAAGCGGGGGGGCTCTGTTGTACCAAGAGACCCAGTACTTC,CASSVESGGALLYQETQYF
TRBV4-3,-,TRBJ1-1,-,TGCGCCAGCAGCCCGGTGGGAGGTATCACTGAAGCTTTCTTT,CASSPVGGITEAFF
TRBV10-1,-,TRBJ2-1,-,TGCGCCAGCAGTTGGCAGGGCGAGGGGGAGCAGTTCTTC,CASSWQGEGEQFF
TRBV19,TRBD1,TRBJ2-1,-,TGTGCCAGTAACCCGGACAGGGGGGGTAGAATCGGGCAGTTCTTC,CASNPDRGGRIGQFF
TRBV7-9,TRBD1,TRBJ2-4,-,TGTGCCAGCAGCTCCGGGACAGGGTCGCGAATGAACATTCAGTACTTC,CASSSGTGSRMNIQYF
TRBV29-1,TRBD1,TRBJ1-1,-,TGCAGCGTTGAAGACGGGACAGGGGGCGTGTACACTGAAGCTTTCTTT,CSVEDGTGGVYTEAFF
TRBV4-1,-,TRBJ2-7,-,TGCGCCAGCAGCCAAGATCGACAGGTCTCCTACGAGCAGTACTTC,CASSQDRQVSYEQYF
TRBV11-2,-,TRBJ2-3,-,TGTGCCAGCAGCTCGGGGAGAGGTCGGACACGCACAGATACGCAGTATTTT,CASSSGRGRTRTDTQYF
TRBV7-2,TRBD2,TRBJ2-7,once,TGTGCCAGCAGCCAATGGTGGTTGGGGGAGGGTGCTTACGAGCAGTACTTC,CASSQWWLGEGAYEQYF
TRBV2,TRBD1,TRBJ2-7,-,TGTGCCAGCACCGGACAGGACTACGAGCAGTACTTC,CASTGQDYEQYF
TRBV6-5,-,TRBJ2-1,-,TGTGCCAGCAGTTCCTCGGGCCTCGAGTTCTTC,CASSSSGLEFF
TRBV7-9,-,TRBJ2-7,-,TGTGCCAGCACGGCCGGCAACTACGAGCAGTACTTC,CASTAGNYEQYF
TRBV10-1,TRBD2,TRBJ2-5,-,TGCGCCAGCAGTGGGGAGCGGGAGGCAACGGTGGAGACCCAGTACTTC,CASSGEREATVETQYF
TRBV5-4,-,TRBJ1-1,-,TGTGCCAGCAGCTTGCAAGGGTCCACTGAAGCTTTCTTT,CASSLQGSTEAFF